The 21 T cell receptor beta chains given below trace back to one sample, sequenced in a study of T cells in Graves' hyperthyroidism and ophthalmopathy. RNA transcripts provided the source from which TCR beta CDR3 regions were amplified. HTBI primers were the set used in a first-round RT-PCR of the TCR CDR3. TCRdb fed the multiplex PCR reads into MiXCR, producing one record per CDR3 protein. The table lists under 550,000 distinct CDR3 sequences, roughly 13% of them singletons, with about 5% in the top ten. Specimen: blood. Every receptor here comes from a woman aged 18-30 years with Graves' hyperthyroidism.

This clonotype came up many times. CDR3 amino acids: CASSFRGSGGDTQYF. In DNA, the CDR3 is TGTGCCAGCAGCTTTCGCGGGAGCGGAGGAGATACGCAGTATTTT. This chain uses TRBV7-2 with TRBJ2-3, with 7 bases matching TRBD2. Per germline, CDR1 SGHTA and CDR2 FQGNSA. This CDR3 has 15 residues. V lost 3 bases and J lost 5; bases outside the gene matches: 8.

The gene calls are TRBV5-1 and TRBJ2-2; maybe TRBD2 (5 bases). V was trimmed by 2 bases and J by 0 bases, leaving 11 bases between them. In germline, CDR1 is SGHRS, CDR2 YFSETQ. The CDR3 is 16 amino acids. The CDR3 sequence is CASSFIGGSNTGELFF. The CDR3 DNA is TGCGCCAGCAGCTTCATCGGCGGGTCGAACACCGGGGAGCTGTTTTTT.

This clonotype was recorded many times. This CDR3 reads CSARDTSGRELYEQYF. DNA for the CDR3: TGCAGTGCTAGAGATACTAGCGGGAGGGAACTCTACGAGCAGTACTTC. J is TRBJ2-7 and V is TRBV20-1, with TRBD2 matching over 13 bases. The V gene's germline CDR1 is DFQATT and CDR2 SNEGSKA (reference sequence). This CDR3 has 16 amino acids. The V segment lost 0 bases and the J segment 3 bases; nucleotides outside the gene matches: 5.

V is TRBV12-3 or TRBV12-4 and J is TRBJ2-2; D is unresolved. The CDR3 consists of 15 residues. Trimming cost V 3 bases and J 0 bases, with 8 bases left between them. CDR3 DNA sequence: TGTGCCAGCAGTTTTCCCCCCGCGAACACCGGGGAGCTGTTTTTT. It encodes CASSFPPANTGELFF.

This clonotype was recorded many times. The chain joins TRBV28 to TRBJ1-1; D possibly corresponds to TRBD1 (5 bases). This CDR3 contains 12 residues. V lost 7 bases to trimming and J lost 5 bases, with 11 bases between them. The V gene's germline CDR1 is MDHEN and CDR2 SYDVKM. This chain's CDR3 is CASTAGGTEAFF. For the CDR3, the DNA is TGTGCCAGCACCGCGGGGGGGACTGAAGCTTTCTTT.

The chain carries TRBV20-1 and TRBJ2-5; D is ambiguous. The CDR3 spans 15 residues. Deletions cut 3 bases from V and 2 bases from J, with 16 bases between. Germline CDR1 is DFQATT and CDR2 is SNEGSKA (reference sequence). The CDR3 sequence: CSASPVSAEQETQYF. The DNA for the CDR3 is TGCAGTGCTAGTCCGGTGTCCGCGGAGCAAGAGACCCAGTACTTC.

This clonotype was picked up many times. This chain joins TRBV11-2 and TRBJ2-5; D is undetermined. Looked up from germline, CDR1 is SGHAT and CDR2 is FQNNGV. The CDR3 totals 14 residues. Trimming removed 1 base from V and 5 bases from J, with 11 bases in between. CDR3 region: CASSLASPGETQYF. In nucleotides, the CDR3 is TGTGCCAGCAGCTTAGCCAGCCCCGGTGAGACCCAGTACTTC.

This clonotype was seen many times. The chain has TRBV7-9 and TRBJ1-2; the D is unclear. Trimming pared 1 base from V and 4 bases from J, leaving 10 bases between. Germline V gives CDR1 SEHNR, CDR2 FQNEAQ (reference sequence). This CDR3 has 14 residues. CDR3 coding DNA: TGTGCCAGCAGCTTAGTTGTCGGATCCTATGGCTACACCTTC. Translating it yields CASSLVVGSYGYTF.

This sequence joins TRBV28 and TRBJ2-1; TRBD2 matches 7 bases. The CDR3 extends over 13 amino acids. CDR1 is MDHEN and CDR2 is SYDVKM in the germline V gene. Trimming at V came to 3 bases and at J to 8 bases, leaving 4 bases not matched to a gene. The CDR3, as DNA: TGTGCCAGCAGTTTGGCTAGCGGCGATGAGCAGTTCTTC. Protein: CASSLASGDEQFF. Combining the CDR3 with reference TRBV28 and TRBJ2-1 gives the whole variable domain DVKVTQSSRYLVKRTGEKVFLECVQDMDHENMFWYRQDPGLGLRLIYFSYDVKMKEKGDIPEGYSVSREKKERFSLILESASTNQTSMYLCASSLASGDEQFFGPGTRLTVL.

In this sample, this clonotype turned up many times. The rearrangement uses TRBV27 and TRBJ1-5; 7 bases map to TRBD1. This CDR3 is built from 16 residues. The germline CDR1 and CDR2 sequences are MNHEY and SMNVEV (reference sequence). V shed 1 base, J shed 5 bases, and the junction held 8 bases outside the gene matches. The CDR3 reads CASSLYATGIHQPQHF. As DNA, the CDR3 is TGTGCCAGCAGTTTATACGCGACAGGGATCCATCAGCCCCAGCATTTT.

The chain carries TRBV3-1 and TRBJ2-7, with D uncertain. The CDR3 loop spans 13 amino acids. V lost 2 bases and J lost 3, with 8 bases in between. The germline V gene has CDR1 LGHDT and CDR2 YNNKEL (reference sequence). The CDR3 region has the DNA TGTGCCAGCAGCCAATTTCGCGACTACGAGCAGTACTTC. As protein: CASSQFRDYEQYF.

The V gene is TRBV5-1, the J gene TRBJ1-4, with D tentatively TRBD1 (6 bases). From germline, CDR1 is SGHRS and CDR2 YFSETQ. Trimming removed 3 bases from V and 5 bases from J, with 11 bases in between. The CDR3 sequence is 14 residues long. The CDR3 loop is CASSWQGQNEKLFF. In DNA form, the CDR3 reads TGCGCCAGCAGCTGGCAGGGGCAGAATGAAAAACTGTTTTTT.

At least ten counts were recorded for this clonotype. V usage is TRBV11-2 and J usage is TRBJ1-2, with D hard to call. Trimming took 0 bases from V and 6 from J, leaving 5 bases between them. This CDR3 is 12 amino acids long. CDR1 is SGHAT and CDR2 is FQNNGV in the germline V gene. Here the CDR3 reads CASSLERHGYTF. CDR3 DNA sequence: TGTGCCAGCAGCTTAGAGCGACATGGCTACACCTTC. The whole variable domain, filled in from reference TRBV11-2 and TRBJ1-2, reads EAGVAQSPRYKIIEKRQSVAFWCNPISGHATLYWYQQILGQGPKLLIQFQNNGVVDDSQLPKDRFSAERLKGVDSTLKIQPAKLEDSAVYLCASSLERHGYTFGSGTRLTVV.

This clonotype came up many times. The V and J genes are TRBV29-1 and TRBJ2-7, with D hard to call. The CDR3 is made up of 11 amino acids. V dropped 4 bases and J dropped 7 bases, with 11 bases sitting between them. The V gene's germline CDR1 is SQVTM and CDR2 ANQGSEA. CDR3 protein: CSVGWGYEQYF. The CDR3 nucleotides read TGCAGCGTTGGTTGGGGTTATGAGCAGTACTTC.

The V and J genes are TRBV19 and TRBJ2-1; D unresolved. Between the trimmed V and J ends, which lost 8 bases and 2 bases, there was a span of 19 bases. CDR1 is LNHDA and CDR2 is SQIVND in the germline V gene (reference sequence). This CDR3 region has 16 residues. DNA of the CDR3: TGTGCCAGTTGGGGTGGTCGCGGCCTCCCCTACAATGAGCAGTTCTTC. This codes for CASWGGRGLPYNEQFF.

Remarks on this clonotype: A much larger clonotype is one base distant, so this may be a read error. V gene TRBV11-2 combines with J gene TRBJ2-7, with D maybe TRBD2 (7 bases). The CDR3 spans 17 residues. From germline, CDR1 is SGHAT and CDR2 FQNNGV. The CDR3 loop reads CASSSPGASGSSYERYF. CDR3 in DNA: TGTGCCAGCAGCTCACCAGGGGCTAGCGGTTCCTCCTACGAGCGGTACTTC.

The rearrangement joins TRBV6-5 to TRBJ1-1; D gene ambiguous. The CDR3 length is 15 residues. V gave up 2 bases and J gave up 2 bases, with 12 bases separating them. Germline values: CDR1 MNHEY, CDR2 SVGAGI. The CDR3 DNA reads as TGTGCCAGCAGTTACGGGGTGTTGGGAAACACTGAAGCTTTCTTT. It encodes CASSYGVLGNTEAFF.

In its sample, this clonotype was seen many times. The V call is TRBV20-1, the J call TRBJ2-5, with TRBD1 matching 8 bases. This CDR3 has 14 residues. With 3 bases clipped from V and 2 bases from J, the junction kept 5 bases outside the gene matches. Germline V lookup: CDR1 DFQATT, CDR2 SNEGSKA (reference sequence). CDR3 in amino acids: CSASGGTGQETQYF. DNA for the CDR3: TGCAGTGCTAGTGGAGGGACAGGTCAAGAGACCCAGTACTTC.

This clonotype was seen ten or more times. The chain recombines TRBV20-1 with TRBJ2-5; perhaps TRBD1 as D (5 bases). Per germline, CDR1 DFQATT and CDR2 SNEGSKA (reference sequence). The CDR3 runs 16 residues. Deletions cut 0 bases from V and 4 bases from J, with 18 bases between. CDR3 bases: TGCAGTGCTAGAGAACCCTTGGGGCAGTCCCGAGAGACCCAGTACTTC. Its protein is CSAREPLGQSRETQYF.

In regard to this clonotype: Since a much larger clone is just one base distant, this may be a read error. The rearrangement links TRBV27 to TRBJ2-7; D is undetermined. The CDR3 runs to 12 residues. V was trimmed by 5 bases and J by 2 bases, leaving 7 bases between them. The germline CDR1 and CDR2 sequences are MNHEY and SMNVEV (reference sequence). CDR3 DNA sequence: TGTGCCAGCAGTCCGGACCCCTACGAGCAGTACTTC. Its protein product is CASSPDPYEQYF.

This chain uses TRBV7-6 with TRBJ1-1, with D tentatively TRBD1 (6 bases). The length of the CDR3 is 16 residues. Germline CDR1 reads SGHVS; CDR2 reads FNYEAQ. The V end was cut by 0 bases, the J end by 0 bases, with 11 bases between. The CDR3 spells CASSLATGRVNTEAFF. CDR3 coding DNA: TGTGCCAGCAGCTTAGCAACAGGGAGGGTGAACACTGAAGCTTTCTTT.